The sequence of this T cell receptor beta chain was determined in a study of T cells after yellow fever vaccination. Study summary: SMART-Seq v4 Ultra Low Input handled preparation of low-cell-number fractions.

Looked up from germline, CDR1 is LGHNA and CDR2 is YSLEER. This CDR3 is 16 amino acids long. Trimming removed 3 bases from V and 3 bases from J, with 17 bases in between. The study, taken as a whole, reports: A weaker secondary response peaked on day 5, the primary on day 15.

TCRdb recomputed calls from the 5' RACE reads with MiXCR, one row per CDR3 protein. The data contain 200,000 to 300,000 distinct CDR3 sequences, 13% of them singletons. In regard to this clonotype: Its cognate antigen is unknown.

The sequencing used CD4+ T cells sorted from PBMCs, collected 45 days after the yellow fever booster vaccination. The TCR sequence derives from a man aged 25 to 40 who received the YFV17D yellow fever vaccine. V gene TRBV4-3 combines with J gene TRBJ1-1, with D perhaps matching TRBD1 (5 bases). The CDR3 loop reads CASSQVQGRGDTEAFF. The DNA for the CDR3 is TGCGCCAGCAGCCAGGTTCAGGGACGTGGGGACACTGAAGCTTTCTTT.